This is a list of T cell receptor beta chains from one sample in a study of cytomegalovirus exposure and HLA in healthy donors. Sequenced by immunoSEQ multiplex PCR; TCRdb stores in-frame clones only, minus some. This table holds approximately 200,000 clones, approximately 84% found once. The specimen sequenced was PBMCs. The source is a man aged 18 to 30 in good health and CMV-seropositive. CDR3s include the opening cysteine and the closing phenylalanine or tryptophan. The D gene is left open where the match is weak. The listing skips clone size in some rows; elsewhere it reads once, few, many or a size class.

>14|TRBJ2-3|TRBD2|-|TRBV30
CAWRIAGVSDTQYF
TGTGCCTGGAGAATAGCGGGAGTTTCAGATACGCAGTATTTT
>15|TRBJ2-7|TRBD2|-|TRBV5-1
CASSDTGGLTYEQYF
TGCGCCAGCAGCGATACGGGAGGCCTCACCTACGAGCAGTACTTC
>14|TRBJ1-1|-|-|TRBV27
CASSFQDSGTEAFF
TGTGCCAGCAGTTTTCAGGATTCTGGCACTGAAGCTTTCTTT
>14|TRBJ2-7|-|-|TRBV9
CASSRGAGSYEQYF
TGTGCCAGCAGCCGTGGAGCGGGCTCCTACGAGCAGTACTTC
>15|TRBJ2-2|-|-|TRBV7-6
CASSFFWERTGELFF
TGTGCCAGCAGCTTTTTTTGGGAGAGGACCGGGGAGCTGTTTTTT
>13|TRBJ2-7|TRBD1|-|TRBV27
CATGTDNSYEQYF
TGTGCCACCGGGACAGATAATTCCTACGAGCAGTACTTC
>15|TRBJ1-1|-|-|TRBV19
CASSTEQGPDWGAFF
TGTGCCAGTAGTACCGAGCAGGGGCCTGATTGGGGAGCTTTCTTT
>15|TRBJ2-1|-|-|TRBV4-2
CASSQEDSSYNEQFF
TGTGCCAGCAGCCAAGAGGACAGCTCCTACAATGAGCAGTTCTTC
>12|TRBJ1-1|-|-|TRBV30
CAWRPGVTEAFF
TGTGCCTGGAGACCGGGGGTCACTGAAGCTTTCTTT
>14|TRBJ2-1|-|-|TRBV7-9
CASSLTDTGNEQFF
TGTGCCAGCAGCCTAACCGACACCGGCAATGAGCAGTTCTTC
>12|TRBJ2-7|-|-|TRBV27
CASKSGLDEQYF
TGTGCCAGCAAGTCAGGGCTCGACGAGCAGTACTTC
>12|TRBJ2-4|-|-|TRBV2
CASSDGRRVQYF
TGTGCCAGCAGTGACGGGCGGCGGGTTCAGTACTTC
>17|TRBJ1-5|-|once|TRBV30
CAWSVPVRPASNQPQHF
TGTGCCTGGAGTGTACCCGTCAGGCCGGCTAGCAATCAGCCCCAGCATTTT
>15|TRBJ2-3|TRBD2|-|TRBV18
CASSQLAGDADTQYF
TGTGCCAGCTCACAACTAGCGGGAGATGCAGATACGCAGTATTTT
>13|TRBJ1-5|-|-|TRBV30
CAWGLLGNQPQHF
TGTGCCTGGGGACTTCTGGGCAATCAGCCCCAGCATTTT
>17|TRBJ2-3|TRBD2|-|TRBV4-2
CASSQDPAGDGTDTQYF
TGTGCCAGCAGCCAAGATCCAGCGGGAGATGGCACAGATACGCAGTATTTT
>15|TRBJ2-7|-|-|TRBV5-1
CASSFGPGEAYEQYF
TGCGCCAGCAGTTTTGGCCCCGGGGAAGCCTACGAGCAGTACTTC
>13|TRBJ2-5|-|-|TRBV11-1
CASSAGTGETQYF
TGTGCCAGCAGCGCGGGGACTGGGGAGACCCAGTACTTC
>14|TRBJ1-4|-|-|TRBV6-5
CASSVQGTNEKLFF
TGTGCCAGCAGTGTCCAGGGGACTAATGAAAAACTGTTTTTT
>16|TRBJ2-1|-|few|TRBV7-6
CASSPQTGTGLNEQFF
TGTGCCAGCAGCCCCCAGACCGGGACTGGGCTCAATGAGCAGTTCTTC
>18|TRBJ2-1|-|-|TRBV9
CASSPRLGGPSSYNEQFF
TGTGCCAGCAGCCCCAGATTGGGGGGGCCAAGCTCCTACAATGAGCAGTTCTTC
>14|TRBJ2-7|TRBD1|-|TRBV9
CASSTGQGAYEQYF
TGTGCCAGCAGCACGGGACAGGGGGCCTACGAGCAGTACTTC